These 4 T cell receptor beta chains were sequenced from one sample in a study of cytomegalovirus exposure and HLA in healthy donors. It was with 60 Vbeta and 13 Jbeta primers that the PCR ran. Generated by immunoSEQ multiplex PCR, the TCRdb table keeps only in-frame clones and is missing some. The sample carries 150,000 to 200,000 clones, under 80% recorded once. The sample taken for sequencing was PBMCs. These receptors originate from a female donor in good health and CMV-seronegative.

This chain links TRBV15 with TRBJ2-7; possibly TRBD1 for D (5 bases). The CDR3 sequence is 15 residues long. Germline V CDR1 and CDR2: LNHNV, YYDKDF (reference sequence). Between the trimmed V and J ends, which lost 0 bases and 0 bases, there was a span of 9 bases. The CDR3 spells CATSRERQSSYEQYF. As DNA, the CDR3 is TGTGCCACCAGCAGAGAGAGACAGAGCTCCTACGAGCAGTACTTC.

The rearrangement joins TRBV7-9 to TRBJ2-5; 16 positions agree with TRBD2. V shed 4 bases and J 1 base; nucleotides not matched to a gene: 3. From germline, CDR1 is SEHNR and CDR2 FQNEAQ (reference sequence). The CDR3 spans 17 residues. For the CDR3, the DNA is TGTGCCAGCAGCTCCGGGACTAGCGGGAGGGCCCAAGAGACCCAGTACTTC. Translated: CASSSGTSGRAQETQYF.

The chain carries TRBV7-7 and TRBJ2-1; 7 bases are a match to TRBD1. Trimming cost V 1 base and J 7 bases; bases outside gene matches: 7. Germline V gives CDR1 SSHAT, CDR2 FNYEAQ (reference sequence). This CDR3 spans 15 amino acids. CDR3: CASSLDRGIENEQFF. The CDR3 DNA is TGTGCCAGCAGCTTAGACAGGGGTATCGAAAATGAGCAGTTCTTC.

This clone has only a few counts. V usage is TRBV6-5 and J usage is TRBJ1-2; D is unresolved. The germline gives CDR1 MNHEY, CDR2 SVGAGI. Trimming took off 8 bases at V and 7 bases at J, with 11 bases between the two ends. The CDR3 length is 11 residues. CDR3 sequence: CASGGYGGYTF. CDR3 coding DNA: TGTGCCAGCGGAGGGTATGGTGGCTACACCTTC.